Shown below are 22 T cell receptor beta chains from a single sample sequenced in a study of blood T cell repertoires in COVID-19. Assay: immunoSEQ multiplex PCR; the TCRdb copy retains only in-frame clones and omits some. The table lists roughly 90,000 clones, roughly 76% of them singletons. The sequencing input was peripheral blood. Every receptor here comes from a woman aged 80 or older with active or convalescent COVID-19.

The chain is built from TRBV5-6 and TRBJ1-4; 8 bases are a match to TRBD1. CDR1 and CDR2 (germline): SGHDT, YYEEEE. The ends lost 2 bases at V and 8 bases at J; junction bases unmatched: 11. The CDR3 is made up of 16 amino acids. CDR3 DNA: TGTGCCAGCAGCTTCCCGGACAGGGTAGCAGGAGAAAAACTGTTTTTT. This sequence encodes CASSFPDRVAGEKLFF.

This clone was counted only a few times. An end of the junction differs from the germline gene, which may be a read error. Here the CDR3 reads CASSIDFSAQAQHF. The CDR3 region has the DNA TGTGCCAGTAGTATAGATTTTTCCGCTCAGGCCCAGCATTTT. The J gene is TRBJ1-5, the V gene TRBV19; D is unresolved. The CDR3 extends over 14 amino acids. Germline V gene sequence: CDR1 LNHDA, CDR2 SQIVND (reference sequence).

This clone came up a few times. This rearrangement joins TRBV29-1 to TRBJ1-4, with D tentatively TRBD1 (5 bases). Germline values: CDR1 SQVTM, CDR2 ANQGSEA. Between the trimmed V and J ends, which lost 7 bases and 5 bases, there was a span of 11 bases. The CDR3 loop spans 12 amino acids. Here the CDR3 reads CSGGLRNEKLFF. The DNA for the CDR3 is TGCAGCGGGGGACTTAGAAATGAAAAACTGTTTTTT.

This rearrangement joins TRBV7-2 to TRBJ1-2; 8 bases are shared with TRBD1. V lost 0 bases, J lost 6 bases, and 6 bases stayed unmatched. CDR3 size: 15 residues. Germline lookup yields CDR1 SGHTA and CDR2 FQGNSA. For the CDR3, the DNA is TGTGCCAGCAGCTTAGCTCTGAGACAGGGGAATGGCTACACCTTC. Translated, it gives CASSLALRQGNGYTF. The variable domain in full, with the rest retrieved from reference TRBV7-2 and TRBJ1-2, is GAGVSQSPSNKVTEKGKDVELRCDPISGHTALYWYRQSLGQGLEFLIYFQGNSAPDKSGLPSDRFSAERTGGSVSTLTIQRTQQEDSAVYLCASSLALRQGNGYTFGSGTRLTVV.

The rearrangement links TRBV27 to TRBJ2-7, with a possible D match to TRBD2 (5 bases). The V and J ends lost 5 bases and 2 bases respectively, with 13 bases between them. The CDR3 extends over 14 amino acids. CDR1 MNHEY and CDR2 SMNVEV come from the germline V gene (reference sequence). The CDR3 loop is CASSPWELPYEQYF. The CDR3 region has the DNA TGTGCCAGCAGTCCCTGGGAGCTTCCCTACGAGCAGTACTTC.

This clone was counted a few times. This chain uses TRBV24-1 with TRBJ2-5; the D gene is possibly TRBD1 (6 bases). CDR1 and CDR2 (germline): KGHDR, SFDVKD. The CDR3 extends over 16 amino acids. Trimming cost V 3 bases and J 5 bases, with 18 bases left between them. DNA of the CDR3: TGTGCCACCAGTGATGCTAGGACAGTTGGCGGGGAGACCCAGTACTTC. Translating gives CATSDARTVGGETQYF.

This clone was detected many times. This chain connects TRBV19 to TRBJ1-1; D is perhaps TRBD1 (5 bases). This CDR3 has 15 amino acids. V was shortened by 7 bases and J by 4 bases, with 19 bases between the two germline ends. CDR1 is LNHDA, CDR2 SQIVND, per germline (reference sequence). The CDR3 reads CASTRAGYESTEAFF. In nucleotides, the CDR3 is TGTGCCAGTACTAGGGCAGGGTACGAGAGCACTGAAGCTTTCTTT.

This clone appeared once. The V gene is TRBV2, the J gene TRBJ1-1, with 7 nucleotides matching TRBD1. The CDR3 contains 12 residues. Germline-derived CDR1 and CDR2 are SNHLY and FYNNEI. V dropped 4 bases and J dropped 11; count of bases not matched to a gene: 7. The CDR3 protein is CASSAGRGPAFF. The CDR3 DNA sequence: TGTGCCAGCAGTGCGGGAAGGGGGCCGGCTTTCTTT.

The chain is built from TRBV21-1 and TRBJ2-5; the table's D call, TRBD2, was not checked against the DNA. TRBV21-1 is classified as a pseudogene. This CDR3 has 16 amino acids. The CDR3 sequence is CASSSLRRVLAQTQYF. The DNA of the CDR3 is TGTGCCAGCAGTTCCTTACGCCGGGTCTTAGCCCAGACCCAGTACTTC.

The genes are TRBV4-3 and TRBJ1-2; 8 bases agree with TRBD1. This CDR3 contains 17 residues. Germline assignment: CDR1 LGHNA and CDR2 YSLEER. The trim removed 1 base at V and 4 bases at J, leaving 11 bases unmatched. The CDR3 DNA follows: TGCGCCAGCAGCCAAGGCCTTTCCGGGACAGGCATCTATGGCTACACCTTC. Translating gives CASSQGLSGTGIYGYTF.

The CDR3 sequence: CASSVEGTRGETQYF. The CDR3 DNA follows: TGTGCCAGCAGCGTAGAGGGGACTAGGGGAGAGACCCAGTACTTC. The gene calls are TRBV9 and TRBJ2-5; 8 positions match TRBD2. In germline, CDR1 is SGDLS, CDR2 YYNGEE. V gave up 0 bases and J gave up 4 bases; unmatched junction bases: 5. CDR3 length: 15 amino acids.

The rearrangement links TRBV6-6 to TRBJ2-3; a possible D gene is TRBD1 (6 bases). CDR1 is MNHNY, CDR2 SVGAGI, per germline (reference sequence). Between the trimmed V and J ends, which lost 5 bases and 8 bases, there was a span of 17 bases. The CDR3 totals 14 residues. Written as DNA, the CDR3 is TGTGCCAGCAGTCGCGCCACAGGGTCTGGTACGCAGTATTTT. Amino acid sequence: CASSRATGSGTQYF.

The V and J genes are TRBV2 and TRBJ2-4, with 12 bases identical to TRBD2. In germline, CDR1 is SNHLY, CDR2 FYNNEI. The junction had 7 bases not matched to a gene; V was cut back by 1 base and J by 0 bases. The CDR3 runs 19 residues. CDR3 nucleotides: TGTGCCAGCAGTGAAGGGCTAGCGGGAGGGTTACTAGCCAAAAACATTCAGTACTTC. Residues: CASSEGLAGGLLAKNIQYF.

This sequence joins TRBV19 and TRBJ1-2; 7 bases line up with TRBD1. The length of the CDR3 is 14 residues. Germline CDR1 reads LNHDA; CDR2 reads SQIVND (reference sequence). J gave up 2 bases and V 6 bases, and 6 bases lay outside the gene matches. The CDR3: CASRGAQGNYGYTF. For the CDR3, the DNA is TGTGCCAGTAGAGGGGCACAGGGGAACTATGGCTACACCTTC.

This clone showed up just once. V is TRBV5-6 and J is TRBJ1-2, with 8 nucleotides matching TRBD1. The CDR3 extends over 14 amino acids. The V and J ends lost 2 bases and 8 bases, in that order; junction bases with no gene match: 8. Germline-derived CDR1 and CDR2 are SGHDT and YYEEEE. CDR3: CASSFSTGEEGYTF. In nucleotides, the CDR3 is TGTGCCAGCAGCTTTTCGACAGGGGAGGAAGGCTACACCTTC.

The chain uses TRBV7-2 and TRBJ2-1; TRBD2 is a possible D gene (5 bases). Germline V gene lookup returns CDR1 SGHTA and CDR2 FQGNSA. The CDR3 spans 13 residues. Between the trimmed V and J ends, which lost 8 bases and 6 bases, there was a span of 14 bases. The CDR3 DNA is TGTGCCAGCTCCCGTGCTAGCATCAATGAGCAGTTCTTC. Encoded protein: CASSRASINEQFF.

The chain combines TRBV6-1 with TRBJ1-3, with TRBD1 as a possible D gene (5 bases). Per the germline V gene, CDR1 is MNHNS and CDR2 is SASEGT. CDR3 length: 15 residues. Trimming removed 2 bases at V and 3 bases at J, with 11 bases between. Here the CDR3 reads CASSERGLFGNTIYF. As DNA, the CDR3 is TGTGCCAGCAGTGAAAGGGGTCTTTTTGGAAACACCATATATTTT.

The count of this clone is one. This rearrangement joins TRBV29-1 to TRBJ1-2; possibly TRBD1 for D (6 bases). CDR1 is SQVTM and CDR2 is ANQGSEA in the germline V gene. Trimming took off 6 bases at V and 1 base at J, with 12 bases between the two ends. The CDR3 runs to 13 residues. The CDR3 loop is CSVYRALNYGYTF. CDR3 DNA sequence: TGCAGCGTATACAGGGCCCTTAACTATGGCTACACCTTC. The full variable domain, in which reference TRBV29-1 and TRBJ1-2 provide the parts outside the CDR3, is SAVISQKPSRDICQRGTSLTIQCQVDSQVTMMFWYRQQPGQSLTLIATANQGSEATYESGFVIDKFPISRPNLTFSTLTVSNMSPEDSSIYLCSVYRALNYGYTFGSGTRLTVV.

The chain recombines TRBV12-3 or TRBV12-4 with TRBJ1-1; possible D gene TRBD1, 6 bases. CDR3 length equals 12 residues. Trimming took 7 bases from V and 4 from J, leaving 10 bases between them. CDR3 sequence (DNA): TGTGCCAGCAAGGGGGGGGGCACTGAAGCTTTCTTT. Its translation is CASKGGGTEAFF.

The chain is built from TRBV9 and TRBJ1-2; tentative D call: TRBD1 (5 bases). Per germline, CDR1 SGDLS and CDR2 YYNGEE. V dropped 0 bases and J dropped 8 bases, with 14 bases sitting between them. This CDR3 comprises 14 residues. CDR3 sequence reads: CASSVDGGVNGYTF. The CDR3 nucleotides are TGTGCCAGCAGCGTAGATGGAGGGGTGAACGGCTACACCTTC.

J is TRBJ1-1 and V is TRBV29-1, with 7 nucleotides matching TRBD1. V was pared by 4 bases and J by 3 bases, with 8 bases of the junction left unmatched. CDR3 length equals 14 residues. Germline values: CDR1 SQVTM, CDR2 ANQGSEA. CDR3 sequence: CSVGIQGRYTEAFF. As DNA, the CDR3 is TGCAGCGTTGGGATACAGGGGAGGTACACTGAAGCTTTCTTT. Based on the CDR3 plus reference TRBV29-1 and TRBJ1-1, the full variable domain is SAVISQKPSRDICQRGTSLTIQCQVDSQVTMMFWYRQQPGQSLTLIATANQGSEATYESGFVIDKFPISRPNLTFSTLTVSNMSPEDSSIYLCSVGIQGRYTEAFFGQGTRLTVV.

This clone was seen ten or more times. V usage is TRBV7-6 and J usage is TRBJ1-1; the D is unclear. Germline CDR1 SGHVS, CDR2 FNYEAQ. The ends were cut back, 5 bases at V and 1 base at J, with 11 bases in the middle. This CDR3 has 14 amino acids. Written as DNA, the CDR3 is TGTGCCAGCAGCCGCGAGGAAACGAACACTGAAGCTTTCTTT. Amino acids: CASSREETNTEAFF.